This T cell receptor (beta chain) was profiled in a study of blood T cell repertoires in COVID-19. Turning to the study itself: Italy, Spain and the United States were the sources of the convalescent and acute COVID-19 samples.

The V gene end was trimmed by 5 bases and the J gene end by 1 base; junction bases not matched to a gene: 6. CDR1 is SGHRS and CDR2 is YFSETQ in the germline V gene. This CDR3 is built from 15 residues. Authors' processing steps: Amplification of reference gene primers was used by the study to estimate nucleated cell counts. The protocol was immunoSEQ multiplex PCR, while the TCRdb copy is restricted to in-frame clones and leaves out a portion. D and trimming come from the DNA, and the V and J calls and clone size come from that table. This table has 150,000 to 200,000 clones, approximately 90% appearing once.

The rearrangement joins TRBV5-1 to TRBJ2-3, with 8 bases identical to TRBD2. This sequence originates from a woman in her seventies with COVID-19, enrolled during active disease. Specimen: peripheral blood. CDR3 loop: CASRTLLAGTDTQYF. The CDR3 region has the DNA TGCGCCAGCAGGACACTACTAGCGGGCACAGATACGCAGTATTTT. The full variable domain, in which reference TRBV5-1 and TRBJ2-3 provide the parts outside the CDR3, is KAGVTQTPRYLIKTRGQQVTLSCSPISGHRSVSWYQQTPGQGLQFLFEYFSETQRNKGNFPGRFSGRQFSNSRSEMNVSTLELGDSALYLCASRTLLAGTDTQYFGPGTRLTVL.